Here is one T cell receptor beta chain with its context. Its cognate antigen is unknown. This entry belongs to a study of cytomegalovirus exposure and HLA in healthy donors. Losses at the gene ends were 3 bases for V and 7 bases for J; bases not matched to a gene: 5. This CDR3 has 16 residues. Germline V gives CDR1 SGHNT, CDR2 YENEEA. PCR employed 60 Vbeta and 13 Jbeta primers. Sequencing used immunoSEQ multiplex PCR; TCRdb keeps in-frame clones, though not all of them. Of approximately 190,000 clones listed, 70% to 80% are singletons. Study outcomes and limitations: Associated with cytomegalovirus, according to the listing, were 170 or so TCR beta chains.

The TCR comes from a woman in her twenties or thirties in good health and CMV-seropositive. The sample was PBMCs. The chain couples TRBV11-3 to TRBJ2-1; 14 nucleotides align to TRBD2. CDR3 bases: TGTGCCAGCAGCTTTGGGGGACTAGCGGGAGTAAATGAGCAGTTCTTC. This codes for CASSFGGLAGVNEQFF.